This T cell receptor beta chain was recovered during a study of cytomegalovirus exposure and HLA in healthy donors. The germline V gene encodes CDR1 MDHEN and CDR2 SYDVKM. CDR3 length: 13 amino acids. Trimming stripped 3 bases from V and 8 bases from J, with 10 bases between. On this clone: Other DNA sequences in this specimen translate into the identical CDR3.

Some clones are missing from TCRdb's copy, which holds only in-frame ones; the method was immunoSEQ multiplex PCR. In the table there are around 250,000 clones, nearly 90% of which are singletons. The chain uses TRBV28 and TRBJ1-4; D possibly corresponds to TRBD1 (6 bases). The sample taken for sequencing was PBMCs. This TCR came from a woman between 18 and 29 years old in good health and CMV-seronegative. The CDR3, as DNA: TGTGCCAGCAGTTTGCAGGGGAACGAAAAACTGTTTTTT. Encoded protein: CASSLQGNEKLFF.